The 24 T cell receptor beta chains listed next were all sequenced from one sample in a study of cytomegalovirus exposure and HLA in healthy donors. Vbeta (60) and Jbeta (13) primers were used in the PCR. This table comes from immunoSEQ multiplex PCR, and its TCRdb copy is limited to in-frame clones, with some not included. Of just over 150,000 clones listed, roughly 79% were seen once; the top ten hold over 0.95%. Sequencing used PBMCs. These receptors came from a woman aged 45-59 years in good health and CMV-seropositive.

J is TRBJ1-5 and V is TRBV2, with TRBD1 matching over 7 bases. Trimming took 4 bases from V and 6 from J; bases not matched to a gene: 12. CDR1 and CDR2 (germline): SNHLY, FYNNEI. This CDR3 has 16 amino acids. DNA of the CDR3: TGTGCCAGCAGTGTAAGTCAGGGGGGCCGGTCTCAGCCCCAGCATTTT. Amino acids: CASSVSQGGRSQPQHF.

The CDR3 reads CASSEWTGTNEKLFF. In DNA form, the CDR3 reads TGTGCCAGCAGTGAATGGACAGGGACTAATGAAAAACTGTTTTTT. The V gene is TRBV25-1, the J gene TRBJ1-4, with TRBD1 matching 8 bases. CDR1 and CDR2 from the germline V gene are MGHDK and SYGVNS. This CDR3 contains 15 residues. Losses at the gene ends were 1 base for V and 2 bases for J; bases not matched to a gene: 0.

The J gene is TRBJ2-2, the V gene TRBV2, with TRBD1 matching over 9 bases. Per the germline V gene, CDR1 is SNHLY and CDR2 is FYNNEI. CDR3 length: 18 residues. With 8 bases clipped from V and 5 bases from J, the junction kept 18 bases outside the gene matches. The CDR3 reads CASLKVVLDRGRTGELFF. As DNA, the CDR3 is TGTGCCAGCCTAAAGGTAGTCCTCGACAGGGGGAGAACCGGGGAGCTGTTTTTT. The full variable domain, with the rest looked up from reference TRBV2 and TRBJ2-2, is EPEVTQTPSHQVTQMGQEVILRCVPISNHLYFYWYRQILGQKVEFLVSFYNNEISEKSEIFDDQFSVERPDGSNFTLKIRSTKLEDSAMYFCASLKVVLDRGRTGELFFGEGSRLTVL.

The chain employs TRBV10-2 and TRBJ2-1; TRBD1 matches 7 bases. Germline loops: CDR1 WSHSY, CDR2 SAAADI. The CDR3 sequence is 15 residues long. V gave up 4 bases and J gave up 7 bases; unmatched junction bases: 10. In nucleotides, the CDR3 is TGCGCCAGCAGTGTAGCACAGGGGCCAAAAAATGAGCAGTTCTTC. It yields the protein CASSVAQGPKNEQFF.

This chain joins TRBV19 and TRBJ1-1; 8 nucleotides match TRBD1. V trimming: 8 bases; J trimming: 1 base; junction bases outside the gene matches: 3. CDR1 LNHDA and CDR2 SQIVND come from the germline V gene (reference sequence). The CDR3 is made up of 13 amino acids. CDR3 sequence reads: CASHQGANTEAFF. The CDR3 DNA reads TGTGCCAGTCATCAGGGGGCGAACACTGAAGCTTTCTTT.

This clone showed up just a few times. The DNA of the CDR3 is TGTGCCAGCAGCGTTAGGAGGGCGGGCACCGGGGAGCTGTTTTTT. Translating it yields CASSVRRAGTGELFF. The chain joins TRBV9 to TRBJ2-2, with D possibly matching TRBD2 (6 bases). Trimming removed 2 bases at V and 4 bases at J, with 12 bases between. Per the germline V gene, CDR1 is SGDLS and CDR2 is YYNGEE. CDR3 length: 15 residues. The whole variable domain, filled in from reference TRBV9 and TRBJ2-2, reads DSGVTQTPKHLITATGQRVTLRCSPRSGDLSVYWYQQSLDQGLQFLIQYYNGEERAKGNILERFSAQQFPDLHSELNLSSLELGDSALYFCASSVRRAGTGELFFGEGSRLTVL.

The J gene is TRBJ2-3, the V gene TRBV2; 11 bases align to TRBD2. The V segment lost 6 bases and the J segment 5 bases; nucleotides outside the gene matches: 10. Germline V gene sequence: CDR1 SNHLY, CDR2 FYNNEI. The CDR3 consists of 16 residues. The chain's CDR3 is CASRRRVAGGQDTQYF. Written as DNA, the CDR3 is TGTGCCAGCAGGCGGCGGGTAGCGGGGGGGCAAGATACGCAGTATTTT.

J is TRBJ2-5 and V is TRBV4-1; 8 positions agree with TRBD1. From germline, CDR1 is MGHRA and CDR2 YSYEKL. Trimming removed 1 base from V and 5 bases from J; junction bases left unmatched: 6. The CDR3 has 15 amino acids. The CDR3 protein is CASSQGGTGRETQYF. The CDR3 DNA follows: TGCGCCAGCAGCCAAGGGGGGACAGGCAGGGAGACCCAGTACTTC.

CDR3 DNA: TGTGCCAGCAGTTCTAGCGGCCGCTCCTACGAGCAGTACTTC. Encoded protein: CASSSSGRSYEQYF. The chain is built from TRBV6-6 and TRBJ2-7, with 7 bases identical to TRBD2. The CDR3 extends over 14 amino acids. V was clipped by 4 bases and J by 0 bases; unmatched bases: 3. CDR1 and CDR2 from the germline V gene are MNHNY and SVGAGI (reference sequence).

The rearrangement links TRBV2 to TRBJ2-2, with TRBD1 matching 7 bases. V lost 6 bases to trimming and J lost 0 bases; unmatched junction nucleotides: 4. The CDR3 is 15 residues long. Germline-derived CDR1 and CDR2 are SNHLY and FYNNEI. This CDR3 reads CASRSGTANTGELFF. CDR3 DNA sequence: TGTGCCAGCAGATCCGGGACAGCGAACACCGGGGAGCTGTTTTTT.

This chain links TRBV7-9 with TRBJ1-2; D might be TRBD1 (5 bases). Trimming removed 4 bases at V and 8 bases at J, with 11 bases between. This CDR3 region has 12 residues. Germline V gene sequence: CDR1 SEHNR, CDR2 FQNEAQ (reference sequence). Here the CDR3 reads CASSSQGYGYTF. DNA of the CDR3: TGTGCCAGCAGCTCGCAGGGCTACGGCTACACCTTC.

The table lists this clone with a count of one. V usage is TRBV4-3 and J usage is TRBJ2-7; 10 bases line up with TRBD2. The CDR3 is 16 residues long. Unmatched junction bases numbered 7, after V lost 1 base and J lost 4 bases. Germline V gene data show CDR1 as LGHNA and CDR2 as YSLEER. CDR3 in amino acids: CASSQGMASGGYEQYF. For the CDR3, the DNA is TGCGCCAGCAGCCAAGGAATGGCTAGCGGGGGATACGAGCAGTACTTC.

The chain uses TRBV5-1 and TRBJ1-2, with 7 nucleotides matching TRBD1. The CDR3 has 13 amino acids. From germline, CDR1 is SGHRS and CDR2 YFSETQ. V shed 4 bases and J 8 bases; nucleotides not matched to a gene: 8. The CDR3 nucleotides are TGCGCCAGCAGCCCAGAGGGGGCAGGGGGCTACACCTTC. Protein: CASSPEGAGGYTF.

The CDR3 DNA follows: TGTGCCAGCAGCTCCTTCTCGACACGAACATATGGCTACACCTTC. Translation gives CASSSFSTRTYGYTF. V gene TRBV5-6 combines with J gene TRBJ1-2, with unresolved D. The germline CDR1 and CDR2 sequences are SGHDT and YYEEEE. The CDR3 has 15 amino acids. Between the trimmed V and J ends, which lost 3 bases and 5 bases, there was a span of 17 bases.

The chain combines TRBV6-1 with TRBJ2-3; D gene ambiguous. The germline CDR1 and CDR2 sequences are MNHNS and SASEGT. V was shortened by 0 bases and J by 1 base, with 8 bases between the two germline ends. This CDR3 has 15 residues. The CDR3 region is CASSEANYRTDTQYF. The CDR3 DNA is TGTGCCAGCAGTGAAGCTAACTACCGCACAGATACGCAGTATTTT.

This sequence joins TRBV27 and TRBJ2-1; 12 bases fit TRBD2. The germline CDR1 and CDR2 sequences are MNHEY and SMNVEV (reference sequence). V was clipped by 6 bases and J by 4 bases; unmatched bases: 13. CDR3 length equals 18 residues. Here the CDR3 reads CASSLTSGRSGWYNEQFF. CDR3 bases: TGTGCCAGCAGCCTTACTAGCGGGAGGTCAGGCTGGTACAATGAGCAGTTCTTC.

V gene TRBV10-3 combines with J gene TRBJ2-1; D remains unclear. V dropped 5 bases and J dropped 8 bases, with 19 bases sitting between them. The CDR3 covers 15 residues. Germline CDR1 and CDR2: ENHRY and SYGVKD. The CDR3, as DNA: TGTGCCATCAGTAACCAGTTGTCTGCTTTCTATGAGCAGTTCTTC. Protein: CAISNQLSAFYEQFF.

The genes are TRBV9 and TRBJ1-1; maybe TRBD1 (5 bases). The germline V gene has CDR1 SGDLS and CDR2 YYNGEE. The CDR3 has 15 amino acids. V was cut by 3 bases and J by 3 bases, with 15 bases left in between. CDR3 nucleotide sequence: TGTGCCAGCAGCGGCACGGGGGGATCGGACACTGAAGCTTTCTTT. It codes for CASSGTGGSDTEAFF.

This clone was observed a single time. The J gene is TRBJ1-2, the V gene TRBV5-1, with 7 bases that match TRBD1. CDR3 length equals 14 residues. Trimming cost V 6 bases and J 8 bases; bases outside gene matches: 13. CDR1 is SGHRS and CDR2 is YFSETQ in the germline V gene. DNA of the CDR3: TGCGCCAGCAAAGAAACACAGGGGCCCCCCGGCTACACCTTC. Translating gives CASKETQGPPGYTF. Based on the CDR3 plus reference TRBV5-1 and TRBJ1-2, the full variable domain is KAGVTQTPRYLIKTRGQQVTLSCSPISGHRSVSWYQQTPGQGLQFLFEYFSETQRNKGNFPGRFSGRQFSNSRSEMNVSTLELGDSALYLCASKETQGPPGYTFGSGTRLTVV.

This clone was picked up a small number of times. The chain employs TRBV27 and TRBJ2-5; D is ambiguous. The V and J ends lost 5 bases and 2 bases respectively, with 21 bases between them. The V gene's germline CDR1 is MNHEY and CDR2 SMNVEV (reference sequence). This CDR3 spans 17 amino acids. The CDR3 DNA follows: TGTGCCAGCAGTCAGCACGGCGGCGGATCACTACAAGAGACCCAGTACTTC. This gives the protein CASSQHGGGSLQETQYF.

The chain carries TRBV2 and TRBJ1-1; no definite D call. Trimming removed 4 bases from V and 0 bases from J, with 9 bases in between. Germline CDR1 is SNHLY and CDR2 is FYNNEI. The CDR3 has 14 amino acids. The CDR3 region is CASSAVAVNTEAFF. DNA for the CDR3: TGTGCCAGCAGTGCCGTTGCAGTGAACACTGAAGCTTTCTTT.

The chain has TRBV10-3 and TRBJ2-3, with 11 bases matching TRBD2. J gave up 4 bases and V 6 bases, and 3 bases lay outside the gene matches. The CDR3 sequence is 14 residues long. The germline V gene encodes CDR1 ENHRY and CDR2 SYGVKD. CDR3 protein: CAIRTGLAADTQYF. CDR3 nucleotides: TGTGCCATCAGAACGGGACTAGCGGCAGATACGCAGTATTTT.

The CDR3 DNA follows: TGCAACCCCGGGGGGACAGGGGCCGACGTACCCTACAATGAGCAGTTCTTC. Its translation: CNPGGTGADVPYNEQFF. The chain is built from TRBV29-1 and TRBJ2-1; 10 bases align to TRBD1. The CDR3 extends over 17 amino acids. The germline V gene encodes CDR1 SQVTM and CDR2 ANQGSEA.

V is TRBV19 and J is TRBJ2-5; tentative D call: TRBD2 (6 bases). The CDR3 is 15 amino acids. Per germline, CDR1 LNHDA and CDR2 SQIVND (reference sequence). Trimming left V 1 base short and J 5 bases short, with 14 bases between. CDR3 sequence (DNA): TGTGCCAGTAGTATAGGGGGGGTCGGTCGGGAGACCCAGTACTTC. Amino acids: CASSIGGVGRETQYF.